One sample yielded the 29 T cell receptor beta chains listed below, sequenced in a study of blood T cell repertoires in COVID-19. Assay: immunoSEQ multiplex PCR; the TCRdb copy retains only in-frame clones and omits some. The profile shows some 190,000 clones, 70% to 90% of them singletons. Source material: peripheral blood. The receptors derive from a human donor with active or convalescent COVID-19. The donor label of this sample is uncertain.

This sequence joins TRBV6-5 and TRBJ1-1, with 12 bases identical to TRBD1. CDR3 length: 15 residues. The V gene end was trimmed by 4 bases and the J gene end by 5 bases; junction bases not matched to a gene: 5. Germline V CDR1 and CDR2: MNHEY, SVGAGI. The chain's CDR3 is CASSWGQGAKTEAFF. In DNA, the CDR3 is TGTGCCAGCAGTTGGGGACAGGGGGCGAAGACTGAAGCTTTCTTT.

This clone was recorded once. The gene calls are TRBV1 and TRBJ1-1; TRBD1 reflects the table's D call only, with no check against the DNA. TRBV1 is shown as a pseudogene. The CDR3 loop spans 15 amino acids. Here the CDR3 reads CTSSQPTGGNTEAFF. The DNA for the CDR3 is TGCACCAGCAGCCAGCCTACAGGGGGGAACACTGAAGCTTTCTTT.

The rearrangement uses TRBV4-1 and TRBJ2-7; D not certain. The CDR3 is made up of 14 amino acids. Germline CDR1 reads MGHRA; CDR2 reads YSYEKL. The V end lost 3 bases, the J end lost 4 bases, and 13 bases lay between the germline ends. In DNA form, the CDR3 reads TGCGCCAGCAGCCAGCCCTTTGGAGCGTACGAGCAGTACTTC. Its protein product is CASSQPFGAYEQYF.

This clone was counted a single time. This chain connects TRBV5-4 to TRBJ1-1; unclear D gene. V shed 2 bases and J shed 7 bases, with 12 bases lying between them. The CDR3 is 13 residues long. Per the germline V gene, CDR1 is SGHNT and CDR2 is YYREEE (reference sequence). CDR3 in DNA: TGTGCCAGCAGCTTCCGGCAGGCAAGTGAAGCTTTCTTT. Translated: CASSFRQASEAFF.

The chain has TRBV5-4 and TRBJ2-2; TRBD2 matches 7 bases. The CDR3 length is 15 residues. Germline V gene sequence: CDR1 SGHNT, CDR2 YYREEE (reference sequence). The ends lost 5 bases at V and 6 bases at J; junction bases unmatched: 10. The CDR3 here is CASRSGLRGAGELFF. CDR3 bases: TGTGCCAGCAGGTCGGGACTCCGGGGGGCCGGGGAGCTGTTTTTT.

This chain joins TRBV7-2 and TRBJ1-4; 7 nucleotides align to TRBD1. This CDR3 comprises 14 residues. Trimming cost V 3 bases and J 8 bases; bases outside gene matches: 6. The germline V gene has CDR1 SGHTA and CDR2 FQGNSA. CDR3 bases: TGTGCCAGCAGCTTCCGGTGGGACAGCGAAAAACTGTTTTTT. This sequence encodes CASSFRWDSEKLFF.

This sequence joins TRBV12-2 and TRBJ1-1. TRBV12-2 is an annotated pseudogene. There are 14 residues in the CDR3. DNA for the CDR3: TGTGCAAGTCGCTTCCTAGAGTTCCGCACTGAAGCTTTCTTT. Protein sequence: CASRFLEFRTEAFF.

The chain combines TRBV5-1 with TRBJ1-5, with unresolved D. In germline, CDR1 is SGHRS, CDR2 YFSETQ. Trimming stripped 0 bases from V and 4 bases from J, with 5 bases between. CDR3 length: 13 amino acids. This CDR3 is CASSLAANQPQHF. The DNA for the CDR3 is TGCGCCAGCAGCTTGGCCGCGAATCAGCCCCAGCATTTT.

The chain employs TRBV4-1 and TRBJ1-1; D unclear. CDR1 and CDR2 from the germline V gene are MGHRA and YSYEKL. The CDR3 is 12 amino acids. Trimming took off 6 bases at V and 0 bases at J, with 5 bases between the two ends. CDR3 sequence reads: CASSHLNTEAFF. The CDR3 DNA reads as TGCGCCAGCAGTCACTTGAACACTGAAGCTTTCTTT.

The V gene is TRBV10-3, the J gene TRBJ2-7; 7 bases align to TRBD1. The trim removed 3 bases at V and 1 base at J, leaving 3 bases unmatched. Germline loops: CDR1 ENHRY, CDR2 SYGVKD. The CDR3 consists of 14 residues. The CDR3 is CAISDGTVSYEQYF. The CDR3 DNA is TGTGCCATCAGTGACGGGACAGTTTCCTACGAGCAGTACTTC.

The chain has TRBV3-1 (or the pseudogene TRBV3-2) and TRBJ2-7; TRBD2 aligns across 9 bases. The CDR3 sequence is 16 residues long. Losses at the gene ends were 1 base for V and 7 bases for J; bases not matched to a gene: 11. Germline V lookup: CDR1 LGHDT, CDR2 YNNKEL (reference sequence). The CDR3 nucleotides read TGTGCCAGCAGCCAAGTGAGGCTAGCGGGACCGGGGGAGCAGTACTTC. It is translated as CASSQVRLAGPGEQYF.

CDR3 sequence (DNA): TGTGCCAGCAGGTACAGGGTCGGGGAGACCCAGTACTTC. Translating it yields CASRYRVGETQYF. J is TRBJ2-5 and V is TRBV2; D is perhaps TRBD1 (6 bases). The CDR3 is 13 amino acids. V lost 6 bases, J lost 5 bases, and 13 bases lay in between. The germline CDR1 and CDR2 sequences are SNHLY and FYNNEI.

The rearrangement uses TRBV10-1 and TRBJ1-2; 9 bases fit TRBD1. The V gene's germline CDR1 is WNHNN and CDR2 SYGVQD (reference sequence). The CDR3 runs 15 residues. Trimming at V came to 9 bases and at J to 1 base, leaving 9 bases not matched to a gene. The CDR3 region is CASPARDRDNYGYTF. In DNA, the CDR3 is TGCGCCAGTCCAGCCCGGGACAGGGATAACTATGGCTACACCTTC.

The chain links TRBV5-4 to TRBJ2-5, with 8 bases matching TRBD1. V dropped 4 bases and J dropped 0; count of bases not matched to a gene: 8. This CDR3 region has 16 residues. Germline V CDR1 and CDR2: SGHNT, YYREEE (reference sequence). Here the CDR3 DNA reads TGTGCCAGCAGCCCCCCGAGGACAGGGTACCAAGAGACCCAGTACTTC. Its translation: CASSPPRTGYQETQYF.

This clone was detected a few times. The V call is TRBV27, the J call TRBJ2-7; TRBD1 might be the D (6 bases). There are 16 residues in the CDR3. Germline lookup yields CDR1 MNHEY and CDR2 SMNVEV (reference sequence). Trimming took off 6 bases at V and 6 bases at J, with 24 bases between the two ends. CDR3 sequence (DNA): TGTGCCAGCAGCCCAAGATACAGGGAGATCGGCGGCGAGCAGTACTTC. Encoded protein: CASSPRYREIGGEQYF.

The V call is TRBV12-5, the J call TRBJ2-3; TRBD2 might be the D (6 bases). Germline V gives CDR1 LGHNT, CDR2 FRNRAP. There are 13 residues in the CDR3. In nucleotides, the CDR3 is TGTGCCGGGGTGGGGGAGGGCACAGATACGCAGTATTTT. Amino acids: CAGVGEGTDTQYF.

The chain combines TRBV30 with TRBJ1-5; 8 bases match TRBD1. Germline values: CDR1 GTSNPN, CDR2 SVGIG (reference sequence). CDR3 size: 17 residues. V lost 1 base to trimming and J lost 0 bases; unmatched junction nucleotides: 8. This CDR3 reads CAWSDGRGHYSNQPQHF. As DNA, the CDR3 is TGTGCCTGGAGTGACGGCAGGGGGCACTATAGCAATCAGCCCCAGCATTTT.

The chain links TRBV13 to TRBJ1-2, with a tentative D call TRBD1 (5 bases). This CDR3 has 13 amino acids. Trimming removed 7 bases from V and 2 bases from J, with 11 bases in between. The V gene's germline CDR1 is PRHDT and CDR2 FYEKMQ (reference sequence). The CDR3 loop is CASNYRGNYGYTF. The CDR3 DNA reads as TGTGCCAGCAACTACCGGGGGAACTATGGCTACACCTTC.

This chain uses TRBV28 with TRBJ1-1; 8 bases map to TRBD1. The length of the CDR3 is 13 residues. V was clipped by 8 bases and J by 4 bases; unmatched bases: 6. From germline, CDR1 is MDHEN and CDR2 SYDVKM. CDR3 sequence: CASAYRGSTEAFF. The CDR3 DNA reads TGTGCCAGCGCCTACAGGGGGAGCACTGAAGCTTTCTTT.

The chain recombines TRBV5-6 with TRBJ2-1, with D tentatively TRBD1 (5 bases). Trimming removed 0 bases at V and 3 bases at J, with 10 bases between. This CDR3 is 15 amino acids long. Germline V gives CDR1 SGHDT, CDR2 YYEEEE. This CDR3 reads CASSLDPTDYNEQFF. In nucleotides, the CDR3 is TGTGCCAGCAGCTTGGACCCGACAGACTACAATGAGCAGTTCTTC.

The V call is TRBV28, the J call TRBJ1-6, with D possibly TRBD1 on 5 matching bases. The germline V and J ends were trimmed by 6 bases and 7 bases, with 19 bases remaining between them. Germline V gene data show CDR1 as MDHEN and CDR2 as SYDVKM. The CDR3 is made up of 16 amino acids. The CDR3 coding sequence is TGTGCCAGCAGCCTGAAAAGGACAAGGGGAAATTCACCCCTCCACTTT. Translating it yields CASSLKRTRGNSPLHF.

V and J are TRBV15 and TRBJ2-7; 11 nucleotides match TRBD2. Germline CDR1 is LNHNV and CDR2 is YYDKDF (reference sequence). Trimming took 1 base from V and 1 from J; bases not matched to a gene: 6. CDR3 length: 17 residues. The CDR3 protein is CATSRGGLAGGSYEQYF. For the CDR3, the DNA is TGTGCCACCAGCAGAGGGGGGCTAGCGGGAGGTTCCTACGAGCAGTACTTC.

The chain has TRBV7-2 and TRBJ2-7; 9 bases are a match to TRBD1. CDR3 length: 15 amino acids. CDR1 is SGHTA, CDR2 FQGNSA, per germline. V dropped 5 bases and J dropped 3; count of bases not matched to a gene: 8. In nucleotides, the CDR3 is TGTGCCAGCAGCACCCGACAGGGGGTGGTCTACGAGCAGTACTTC. Translation: CASSTRQGVVYEQYF.

The V call is TRBV28, the J call TRBJ2-7; TRBD1 agrees at 8 bases. Germline V lookup: CDR1 MDHEN, CDR2 SYDVKM. CDR3 length equals 17 residues. V was pared by 2 bases and J by 7 bases, with 16 bases of the junction left unmatched. DNA of the CDR3: TGTGCCAGCAGTTTACCCCAGACAGGGGCGATTTTTCGGGAGCAGTACTTC. Translation gives CASSLPQTGAIFREQYF. The full variable domain, its missing parts supplied by reference TRBV28 and TRBJ2-7, is DVKVTQSSRYLVKRTGEKVFLECVQDMDHENMFWYRQDPGLGLRLIYFSYDVKMKEKGDIPEGYSVSREKKERFSLILESASTNQTSMYLCASSLPQTGAIFREQYFGPGTRLTVT.

CDR3 sequence: CASTQKRAGQETQYF. CDR3 DNA: TGTGCCAGCACCCAAAAGCGAGCGGGGCAAGAGACCCAGTACTTC. The chain couples TRBV2 to TRBJ2-5; 7 bases are a match to TRBD2. CDR3 length equals 15 residues. J was trimmed by 2 bases and V by 7 bases; bases with no gene match: 10. The germline CDR1 and CDR2 sequences are SNHLY and FYNNEI. The full variable domain, with the rest looked up from reference TRBV2 and TRBJ2-5, is EPEVTQTPSHQVTQMGQEVILRCVPISNHLYFYWYRQILGQKVEFLVSFYNNEISEKSEIFDDQFSVERPDGSNFTLKIRSTKLEDSAMYFCASTQKRAGQETQYFGPGTRLLVL.

V is TRBV11-2 and J is TRBJ1-6; D is unresolved. The CDR3 has 13 residues. The V and J ends lost 0 bases and 11 bases respectively, with 8 bases between them. Germline CDR1 reads SGHAT; CDR2 reads FQNNGV. CDR3 residues: CASSLDHSPPLHF. The CDR3 coding sequence is TGTGCCAGCAGCTTAGATCACTCACCACCCCTCCACTTT.

The CDR3 loop is CASSLPGSGELFF. CDR3 bases: TGTGCCAGCAGCTTGCCGGGTTCCGGGGAGCTGTTTTTT. The rearrangement uses TRBV5-4 and TRBJ2-2, with D uncertain. The CDR3 consists of 13 residues. The V end was cut by 1 base, the J end by 6 bases, with 7 bases between. Germline CDR1 is SGHNT and CDR2 is YYREEE (reference sequence).

The chain has TRBV2 and TRBJ2-7; 10 bases agree with TRBD1. CDR1 SNHLY and CDR2 FYNNEI come from the germline V gene. The trim removed 2 bases at V and 6 bases at J, leaving 13 bases unmatched. The CDR3 is 17 residues long. CDR3 DNA: TGTGCCAGCAGTGAAAGGCCCGCCGGGACAGGGGCGGGCGAGCAGTACTTC. Translated, it gives CASSERPAGTGAGEQYF.

This sequence joins TRBV19 and TRBJ1-2; D not certain. V was shortened by 7 bases and J by 5 bases, with 20 bases between the two germline ends. CDR1 and CDR2 from the germline V gene are LNHDA and SQIVND (reference sequence). The CDR3 is 15 amino acids. This CDR3 reads CASKDKALPAYGYTF. The CDR3 nucleotides read TGTGCCAGTAAGGATAAGGCCCTTCCAGCGTATGGCTACACCTTC.